The 8 T cell receptor beta chains listed next were all sequenced from one sample in a study of cytomegalovirus exposure and HLA in healthy donors. Use of 60 Vbeta and 13 Jbeta primers characterized the PCR. Sequenced by immunoSEQ multiplex PCR; TCRdb stores in-frame clones only, minus some. The sample contains 100,000 to 150,000 clones, 73% of which appear only once. Material for sequencing was PBMCs. The receptor source for this set is a woman aged 40 to 55 in good health and CMV-seropositive.

The chain has TRBV19 and TRBJ1-1; possible D gene TRBD1, 6 bases. Germline V gene lookup returns CDR1 LNHDA and CDR2 SQIVND (reference sequence). This CDR3 has 14 residues. V was cut by 5 bases and J by 5 bases, with 15 bases left in between. The CDR3 loop reads CASSFGGAETEAFF. As DNA, the CDR3 is TGTGCCAGTAGTTTTGGGGGGGCTGAGACTGAAGCTTTCTTT.

CDR3 sequence (DNA): TGTGCCAGCAGCGGAGAGGGGGTAAGCGAGCAGTACTTC. It translates to CASSGEGVSEQYF. The rearrangement joins TRBV7-9 to TRBJ2-7; a possible D gene is TRBD1 (6 bases). This CDR3 contains 13 residues. Germline V gives CDR1 SEHNR, CDR2 FQNEAQ (reference sequence). V lost 5 bases and J lost 6, with 14 bases in between.

This rearrangement joins TRBV19 to TRBJ1-2, with 7 bases lining up with TRBD1. The CDR3 is 13 residues long. Looked up from germline, CDR1 is LNHDA and CDR2 is SQIVND (reference sequence). V gave up 6 bases and J gave up 8 bases; unmatched junction bases: 9. CDR3 bases: TGTGCCAGTAGGATTACGACAGGGCGGGGCTACACCTTC. Its protein is CASRITTGRGYTF.

Only a few counts were recorded for this clone. V is TRBV27 and J is TRBJ2-2, with 11 bases lining up with TRBD1. The CDR3 has 17 amino acids. Trimming took 7 bases from V and 5 from J; bases not matched to a gene: 12. The germline V gene has CDR1 MNHEY and CDR2 SMNVEV (reference sequence). CDR3 protein: CASNSLRTGGFTGELFF. CDR3 sequence (DNA): TGTGCCAGCAATTCCCTCAGGACAGGGGGCTTTACCGGGGAGCTGTTTTTT.

Comments on this clone: Relative to the germline gene, one junction end is altered; a read error may explain this. This sample includes further DNA sequences coding for the same CDR3. The gene calls are TRBV30 and TRBJ2-7, with 7 positions matching TRBD1. Per the germline V gene, CDR1 is GTSNPN and CDR2 is SVGIG (reference sequence). The CDR3 consists of 14 residues. The CDR3 nucleotides read TGTGCCTGGGCCCACGGGACAGAGCCCTATGAGCAGTACTTC. Translating it yields CAWAHGTEPYEQYF.

The rearrangement joins TRBV28 to TRBJ2-2, with 7 bases lining up with TRBD1. CDR1 MDHEN and CDR2 SYDVKM come from the germline V gene. J lost 6 bases, V lost 6 bases, and 10 bases had no gene match. CDR3 length: 15 amino acids. The CDR3 DNA reads as TGTGCCAGCAGGAACGAGGGACAGAAGGCCGGGGAGCTGTTTTTT. Protein product: CASRNEGQKAGELFF.

V is TRBV9 and J is TRBJ2-5; 13 bases align to TRBD2. The J segment lost 2 bases and the V segment lost 0 bases, leaving 1 base of the junction unmatched. In germline, CDR1 is SGDLS, CDR2 YYNGEE. The CDR3 extends over 16 amino acids. The CDR3 region has the DNA TGTGCCAGCAGCGTAGCGGGACTAGCGGGACAAGAGACCCAGTACTTC. As protein: CASSVAGLAGQETQYF.

This clone was seen just once. V usage is TRBV18 and J usage is TRBJ2-1; D gene uncertain. The CDR3 sequence is 15 residues long. The V end lost 5 bases, the J end lost 0 bases, and 11 bases lay between the germline ends. Germline V gives CDR1 KGHSH, CDR2 LQKENI. CDR3 region: CASSSMTGSYNEQFF. The CDR3 DNA sequence: TGTGCCAGCTCATCAATGACGGGCTCCTACAATGAGCAGTTCTTC.